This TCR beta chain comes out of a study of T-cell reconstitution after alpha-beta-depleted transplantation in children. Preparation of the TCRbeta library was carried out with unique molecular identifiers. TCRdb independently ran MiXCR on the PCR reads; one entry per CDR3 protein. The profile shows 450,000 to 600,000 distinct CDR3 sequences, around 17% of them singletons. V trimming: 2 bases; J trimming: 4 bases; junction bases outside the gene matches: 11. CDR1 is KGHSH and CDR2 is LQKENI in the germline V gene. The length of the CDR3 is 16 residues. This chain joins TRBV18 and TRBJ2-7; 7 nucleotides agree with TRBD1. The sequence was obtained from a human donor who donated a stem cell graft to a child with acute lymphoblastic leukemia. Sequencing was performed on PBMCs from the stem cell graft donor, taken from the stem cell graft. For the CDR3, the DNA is TGTGCCAGCTCACCAGGGGGACAGAAGTCGTGGTACGAGCAGTACTTC. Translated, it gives CASSPGGQKSWYEQYF.